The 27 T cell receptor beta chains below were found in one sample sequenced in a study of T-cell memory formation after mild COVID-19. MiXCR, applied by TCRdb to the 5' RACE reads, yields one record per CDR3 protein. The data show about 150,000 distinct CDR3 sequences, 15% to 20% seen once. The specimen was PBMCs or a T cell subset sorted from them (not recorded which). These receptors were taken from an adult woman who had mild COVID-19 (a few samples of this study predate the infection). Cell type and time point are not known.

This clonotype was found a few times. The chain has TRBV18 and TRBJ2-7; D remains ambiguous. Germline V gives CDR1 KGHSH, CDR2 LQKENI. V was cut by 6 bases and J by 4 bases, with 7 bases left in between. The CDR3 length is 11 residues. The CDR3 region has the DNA TGTGCCAGCTCTCCAGAGTACGAGCAGTACTTC. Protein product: CASSPEYEQYF.

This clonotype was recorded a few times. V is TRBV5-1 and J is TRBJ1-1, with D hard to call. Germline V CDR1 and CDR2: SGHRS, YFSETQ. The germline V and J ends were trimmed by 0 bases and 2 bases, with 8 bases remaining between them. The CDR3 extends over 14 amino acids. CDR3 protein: CASSLAPPNTEAFF. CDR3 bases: TGCGCCAGCAGCTTGGCCCCCCCTAACACTGAAGCTTTCTTT.

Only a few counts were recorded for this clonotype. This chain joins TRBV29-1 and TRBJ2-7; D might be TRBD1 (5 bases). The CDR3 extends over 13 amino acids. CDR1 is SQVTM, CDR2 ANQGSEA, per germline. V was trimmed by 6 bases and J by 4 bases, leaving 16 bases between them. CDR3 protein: CSVDSTSSYEQYF. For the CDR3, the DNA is TGCAGCGTCGACAGTACATCTTCTTACGAGCAGTACTTC.

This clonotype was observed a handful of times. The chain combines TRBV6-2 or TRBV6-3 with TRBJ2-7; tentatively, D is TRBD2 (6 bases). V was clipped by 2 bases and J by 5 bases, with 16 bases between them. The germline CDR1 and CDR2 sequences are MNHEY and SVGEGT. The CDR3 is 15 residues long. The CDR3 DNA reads TGTGCCAGCAGTTACGACACAGGCGGGACTCACGAGCAGTACTTC. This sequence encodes CASSYDTGGTHEQYF.

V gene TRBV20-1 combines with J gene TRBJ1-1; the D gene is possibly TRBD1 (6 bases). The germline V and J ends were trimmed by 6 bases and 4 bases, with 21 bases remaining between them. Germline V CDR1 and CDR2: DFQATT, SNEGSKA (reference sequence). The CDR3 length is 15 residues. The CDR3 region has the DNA TGCAGTGCCCGCCGAGGAGGGGGGGGAAGCACTGAAGCTTTCTTT. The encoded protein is CSARRGGGGSTEAFF.

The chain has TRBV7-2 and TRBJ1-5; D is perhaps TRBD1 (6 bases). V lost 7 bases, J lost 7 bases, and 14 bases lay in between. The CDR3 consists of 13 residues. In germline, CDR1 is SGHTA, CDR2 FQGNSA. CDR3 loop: CASTEGGTQPQHF. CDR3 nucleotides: TGTGCCAGCACGGAGGGGGGGACACAGCCCCAGCATTTT.

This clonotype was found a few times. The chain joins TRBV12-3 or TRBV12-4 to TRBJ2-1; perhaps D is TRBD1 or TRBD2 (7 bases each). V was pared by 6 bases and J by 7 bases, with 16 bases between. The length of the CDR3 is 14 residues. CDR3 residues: CASSRRGGENEQFF. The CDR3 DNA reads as TGTGCCAGCAGCCGCAGGGGGGGTGAAAATGAGCAGTTCTTC.

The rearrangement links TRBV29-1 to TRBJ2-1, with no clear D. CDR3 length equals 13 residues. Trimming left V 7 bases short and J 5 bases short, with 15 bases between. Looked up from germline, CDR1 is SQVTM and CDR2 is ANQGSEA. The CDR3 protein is CSARAGANNEQFF. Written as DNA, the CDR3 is TGCAGCGCCCGGGCTGGAGCTAACAATGAGCAGTTCTTC.

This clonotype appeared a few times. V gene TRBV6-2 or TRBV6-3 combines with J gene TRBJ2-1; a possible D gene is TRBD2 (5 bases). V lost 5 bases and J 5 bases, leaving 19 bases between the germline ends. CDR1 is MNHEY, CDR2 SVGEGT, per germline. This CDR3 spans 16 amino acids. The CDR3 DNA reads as TGTGCCAGCAGTCCGCGTCGGGGTAGGTTCCACAATGAGCAGTTCTTC. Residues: CASSPRRGRFHNEQFF.

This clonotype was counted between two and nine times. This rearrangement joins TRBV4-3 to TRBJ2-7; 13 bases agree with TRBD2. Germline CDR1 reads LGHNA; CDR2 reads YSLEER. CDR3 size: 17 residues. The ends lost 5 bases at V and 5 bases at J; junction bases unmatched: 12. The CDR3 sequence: CASSYIGTSGIINEQYF. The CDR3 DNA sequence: TGCGCCAGCAGCTACATAGGGACTAGCGGGATAATTAACGAGCAGTACTTC.

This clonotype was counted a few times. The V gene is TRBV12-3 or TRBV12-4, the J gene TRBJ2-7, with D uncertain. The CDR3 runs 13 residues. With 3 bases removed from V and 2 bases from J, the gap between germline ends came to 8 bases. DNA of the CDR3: TGTGCCAGCAGTTTGAACACCGCCTACGAGCAGTACTTC. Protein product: CASSLNTAYEQYF.

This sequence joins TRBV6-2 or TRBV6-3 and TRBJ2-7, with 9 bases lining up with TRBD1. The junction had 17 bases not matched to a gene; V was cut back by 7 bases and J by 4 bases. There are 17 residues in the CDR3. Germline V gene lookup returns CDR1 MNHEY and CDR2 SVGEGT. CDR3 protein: CASTAYRGRSNVYEQYF. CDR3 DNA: TGTGCCAGCACCGCTTACAGGGGGCGTTCCAACGTGTACGAGCAGTACTTC.

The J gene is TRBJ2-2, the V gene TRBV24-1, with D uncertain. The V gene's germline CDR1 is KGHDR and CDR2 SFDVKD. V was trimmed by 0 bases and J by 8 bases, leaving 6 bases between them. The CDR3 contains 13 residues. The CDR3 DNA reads TGTGCCACCAGTGATTTGGTCTGGGGGGAGCTGTTTTTT. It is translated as CATSDLVWGELFF.

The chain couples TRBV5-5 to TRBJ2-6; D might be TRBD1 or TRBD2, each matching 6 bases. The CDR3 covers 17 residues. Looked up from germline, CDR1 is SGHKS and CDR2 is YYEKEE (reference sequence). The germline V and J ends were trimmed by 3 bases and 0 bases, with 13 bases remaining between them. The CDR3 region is CASSSDGGGSGANVLTF. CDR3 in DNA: TGTGCCAGCAGCTCGGACGGAGGGGGCTCTGGGGCCAACGTCCTGACTTTC.

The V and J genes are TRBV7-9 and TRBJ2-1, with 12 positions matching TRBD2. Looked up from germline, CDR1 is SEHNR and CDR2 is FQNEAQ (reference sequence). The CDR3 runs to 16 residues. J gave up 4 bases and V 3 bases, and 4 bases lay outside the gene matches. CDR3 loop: CASSFRTSGVYNEQFF. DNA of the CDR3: TGTGCCAGCAGCTTCAGGACTAGCGGGGTTTACAATGAGCAGTTCTTC.

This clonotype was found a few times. The CDR3 here is CASSGTDRGRNGYTF. Here the CDR3 DNA reads TGTGCCAGCAGTGGAACGGACAGGGGGCGAAACGGCTACACCTTC. The rearrangement joins TRBV2 to TRBJ1-2; 11 nucleotides align to TRBD1. V was clipped by 4 bases and J by 8 bases; unmatched bases: 9. Germline V gene lookup returns CDR1 SNHLY and CDR2 FYNNEI. The length of the CDR3 is 15 residues.

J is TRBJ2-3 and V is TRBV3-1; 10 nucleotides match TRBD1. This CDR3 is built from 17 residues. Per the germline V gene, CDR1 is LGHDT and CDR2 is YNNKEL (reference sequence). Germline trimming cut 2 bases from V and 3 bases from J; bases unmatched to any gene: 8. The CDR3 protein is CASSQTRQGARTDTQYF. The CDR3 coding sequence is TGTGCCAGCAGCCAAACGAGACAGGGGGCTCGGACAGATACGCAGTATTTT.

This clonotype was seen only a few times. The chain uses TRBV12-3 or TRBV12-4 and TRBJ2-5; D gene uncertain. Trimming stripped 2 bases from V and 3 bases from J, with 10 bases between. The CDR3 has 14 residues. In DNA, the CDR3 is TGTGCCAGCAGTTTAAAGACTGGGAAAGAGACCCAGTACTTC. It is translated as CASSLKTGKETQYF.

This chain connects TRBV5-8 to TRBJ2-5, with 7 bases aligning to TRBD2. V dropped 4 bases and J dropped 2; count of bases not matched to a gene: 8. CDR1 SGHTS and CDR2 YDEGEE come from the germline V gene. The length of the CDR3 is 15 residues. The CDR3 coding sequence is TGTGCCAGCAGCCGACTAGCTCTGGGGCAAGAGACCCAGTACTTC. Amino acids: CASSRLALGQETQYF.

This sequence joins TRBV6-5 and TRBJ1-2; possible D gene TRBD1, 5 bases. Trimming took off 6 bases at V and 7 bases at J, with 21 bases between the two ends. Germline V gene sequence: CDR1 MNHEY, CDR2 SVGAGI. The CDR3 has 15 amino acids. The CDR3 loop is CASSLSRVRESGYTF. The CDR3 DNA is TGTGCCAGCAGCCTTTCCAGGGTGAGGGAGTCTGGCTACACCTTC.

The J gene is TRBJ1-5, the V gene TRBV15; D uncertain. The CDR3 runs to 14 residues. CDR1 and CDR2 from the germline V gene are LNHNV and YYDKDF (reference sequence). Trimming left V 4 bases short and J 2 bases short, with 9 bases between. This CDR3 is CATSNHAGNQPQHF. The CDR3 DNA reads TGTGCCACCAGCAACCATGCCGGCAATCAGCCCCAGCATTTT.

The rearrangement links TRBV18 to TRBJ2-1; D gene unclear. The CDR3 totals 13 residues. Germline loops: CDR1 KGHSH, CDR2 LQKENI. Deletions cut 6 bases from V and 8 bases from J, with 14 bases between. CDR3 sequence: CASSPLPGDEQFF. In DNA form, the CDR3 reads TGTGCCAGCTCTCCTCTTCCGGGCGATGAGCAGTTCTTC.

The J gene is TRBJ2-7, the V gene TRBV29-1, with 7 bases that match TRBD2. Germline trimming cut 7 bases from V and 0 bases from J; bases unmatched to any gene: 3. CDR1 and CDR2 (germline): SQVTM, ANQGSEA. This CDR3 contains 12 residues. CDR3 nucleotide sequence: TGCAGCGCTGGGGACTACTCCTACGAGCAGTACTTC. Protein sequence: CSAGDYSYEQYF.

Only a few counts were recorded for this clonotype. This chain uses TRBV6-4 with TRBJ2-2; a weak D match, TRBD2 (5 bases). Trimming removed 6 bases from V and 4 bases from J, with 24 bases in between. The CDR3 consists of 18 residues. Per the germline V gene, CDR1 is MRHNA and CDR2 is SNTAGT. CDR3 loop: CASRRRPLGLAGTGELFF. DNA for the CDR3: TGTGCCAGCAGAAGAAGGCCGCTTGGCTTGGCGGGCACCGGGGAGCTGTTTTTT.

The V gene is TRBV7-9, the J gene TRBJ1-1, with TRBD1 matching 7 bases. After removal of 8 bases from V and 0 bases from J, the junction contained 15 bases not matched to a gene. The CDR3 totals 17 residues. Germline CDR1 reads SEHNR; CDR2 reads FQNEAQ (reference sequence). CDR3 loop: CASVRSQGVSMNTEAFF. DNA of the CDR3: TGTGCCAGCGTTAGGAGCCAGGGGGTATCCATGAACACTGAAGCTTTCTTT.

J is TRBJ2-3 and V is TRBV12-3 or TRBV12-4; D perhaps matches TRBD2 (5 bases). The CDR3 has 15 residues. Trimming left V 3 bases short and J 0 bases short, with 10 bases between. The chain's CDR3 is CASSLRAASTDTQYF. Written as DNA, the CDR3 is TGTGCCAGCAGTTTGCGGGCGGCTAGCACAGATACGCAGTATTTT.

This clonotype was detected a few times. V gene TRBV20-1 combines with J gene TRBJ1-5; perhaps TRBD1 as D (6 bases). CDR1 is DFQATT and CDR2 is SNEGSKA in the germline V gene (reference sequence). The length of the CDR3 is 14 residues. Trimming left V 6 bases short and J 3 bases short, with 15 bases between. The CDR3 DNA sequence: TGCAGTGCCAGTCCGGGACACAACAATCAGCCCCAGCATTTT. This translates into CSASPGHNNQPQHF.